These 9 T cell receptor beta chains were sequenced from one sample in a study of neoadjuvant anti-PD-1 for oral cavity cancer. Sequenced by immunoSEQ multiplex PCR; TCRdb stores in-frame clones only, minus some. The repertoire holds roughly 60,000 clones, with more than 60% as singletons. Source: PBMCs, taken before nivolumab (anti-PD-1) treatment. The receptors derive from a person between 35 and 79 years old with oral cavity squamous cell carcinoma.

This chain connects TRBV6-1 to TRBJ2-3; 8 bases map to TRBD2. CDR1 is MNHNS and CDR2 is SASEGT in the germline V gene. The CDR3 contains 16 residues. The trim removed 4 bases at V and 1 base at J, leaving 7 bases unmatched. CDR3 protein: CASSVLPGGGTDTQYF. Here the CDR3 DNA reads TGTGCCAGCAGTGTCCTTCCGGGGGGGGGCACAGATACGCAGTATTTT.

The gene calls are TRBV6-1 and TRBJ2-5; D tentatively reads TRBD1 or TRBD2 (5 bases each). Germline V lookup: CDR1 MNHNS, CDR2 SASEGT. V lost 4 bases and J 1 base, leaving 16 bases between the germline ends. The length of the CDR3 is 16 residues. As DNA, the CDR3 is TGTGCCAGCAGTGTGGGACCGCAACCCGTCCAAGAGACCCAGTACTTC. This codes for CASSVGPQPVQETQYF.

This CDR3 reads CASSELSGSYNEQFF. The CDR3 region has the DNA TGTGCCAGCAGCGAACTTAGCGGGTCCTACAATGAGCAGTTCTTC. V and J are TRBV7-2 and TRBJ2-1; 7 bases match TRBD2. Trimming cost V 5 bases and J 1 base; bases outside gene matches: 5. This CDR3 has 15 amino acids. In germline, CDR1 is SGHTA, CDR2 FQGNSA.

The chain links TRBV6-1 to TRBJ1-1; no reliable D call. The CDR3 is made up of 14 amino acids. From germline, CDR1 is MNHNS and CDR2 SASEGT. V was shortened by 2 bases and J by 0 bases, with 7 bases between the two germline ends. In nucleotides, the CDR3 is TGTGCCAGCAGTGAACGGTCTGTGAACACTGAAGCTTTCTTT. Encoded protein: CASSERSVNTEAFF.

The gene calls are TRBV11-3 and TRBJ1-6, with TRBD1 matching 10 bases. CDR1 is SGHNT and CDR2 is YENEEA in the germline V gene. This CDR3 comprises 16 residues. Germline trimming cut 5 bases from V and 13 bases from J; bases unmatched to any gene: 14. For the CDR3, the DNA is TGTGCCAGCAGCCTACGTTCCGGGACAGGGGCATCCCCCCTCCACTTT. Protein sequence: CASSLRSGTGASPLHF.

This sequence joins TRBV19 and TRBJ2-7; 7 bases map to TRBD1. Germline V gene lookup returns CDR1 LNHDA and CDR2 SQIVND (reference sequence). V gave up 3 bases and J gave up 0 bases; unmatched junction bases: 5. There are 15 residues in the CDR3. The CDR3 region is CASSISRDSSYEQYF. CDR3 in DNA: TGTGCCAGTAGTATTTCTCGGGACAGCTCCTACGAGCAGTACTTC.

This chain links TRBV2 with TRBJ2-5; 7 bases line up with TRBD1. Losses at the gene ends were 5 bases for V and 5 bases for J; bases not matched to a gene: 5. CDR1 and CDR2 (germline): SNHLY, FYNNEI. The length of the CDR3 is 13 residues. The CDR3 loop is CASSYRGGETQYF. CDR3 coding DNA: TGTGCCAGCAGTTACAGGGGTGGGGAGACCCAGTACTTC.

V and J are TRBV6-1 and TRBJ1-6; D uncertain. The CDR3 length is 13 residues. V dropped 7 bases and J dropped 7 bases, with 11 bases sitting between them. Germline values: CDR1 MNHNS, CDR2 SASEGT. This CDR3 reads CASNDLGNSPLHF. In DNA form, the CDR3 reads TGTGCCAGCAACGACCTGGGGAATTCACCCCTCCACTTT.

The CDR3 nucleotides are TGTGCCAGTAGAACCACCGGTGTCTTTTCGGAAGCTTTCTTT. It yields the protein CASRTTGVFSEAFF. The chain couples TRBV19 to TRBJ1-1; D is uncertain. V gave up 6 bases and J gave up 8 bases, with 19 bases separating them. Germline V gene lookup returns CDR1 LNHDA and CDR2 SQIVND (reference sequence). CDR3 length: 14 residues. The full variable domain, rest sourced from reference TRBV19 and TRBJ1-1, is DGGITQSPKYLFRKEGQNVTLSCEQNLNHDAMYWYRQDPGQGLRLIYYSQIVNDFQKGDIAEGYSVSREKKESFPLTVTSAQKNPTAFYLCASRTTGVFSEAFFGQGTRLTVV.